These 8 T cell receptor beta chains share one sample of origin, sequenced in a study of shared clonotypes between healthy human individuals. The protocol was immunoSEQ multiplex PCR, while the TCRdb copy is restricted to in-frame clones and leaves out a portion. The sample yields 170,000 or so clones, around 63% seen once. Source material: memory CD4+ T cells sorted from blood. Subset noted: CD45RA-negative fraction. The receptors come from a young man in good health.

The rearrangement uses TRBV5-6 and TRBJ2-5; 7 nucleotides line up with TRBD2. The germline CDR1 and CDR2 sequences are SGHDT and YYEEEE. The CDR3 is 14 amino acids. J gave up 5 bases and V 6 bases, and 10 bases lay outside the gene matches. Here the CDR3 reads CASTRIGLEETQYF. For the CDR3, the DNA is TGTGCCAGCACACGAATTGGACTAGAGGAGACCCAGTACTTC.

The V gene is TRBV4-1, the J gene TRBJ2-1; TRBD2 aligns across 7 bases. V lost 2 bases to trimming and J lost 0 bases; unmatched junction nucleotides: 1. The CDR3 totals 15 residues. Germline CDR1 MGHRA, CDR2 YSYEKL. CDR3 loop: CASSQTSASYNEQFF. The CDR3 DNA follows: TGCGCCAGCAGCCAAACTAGCGCCTCCTACAATGAGCAGTTCTTC.

The chain couples TRBV7-9 to TRBJ1-5; 10 bases are shared with TRBD1. J lost 0 bases, V lost 11 bases, and 1 base had no gene match. Looked up from germline, CDR1 is SEHNR and CDR2 is FQNEAQ (reference sequence). This CDR3 spans 13 amino acids. CDR3 DNA sequence: TGTGCCGGGGACAGGGGTAGCAATCAGCCCCAGCATTTT. Translation gives CAGDRGSNQPQHF.

The chain is built from TRBV28 and TRBJ1-2; 11 bases are a match to TRBD1. With 5 bases clipped from V and 8 bases from J, the junction kept 13 bases outside the gene matches. Per the germline V gene, CDR1 is MDHEN and CDR2 is SYDVKM. The CDR3 spans 16 residues. CDR3 in amino acids: CASSPPFPGQGEGYTF. CDR3 coding DNA: TGTGCCAGCAGTCCACCCTTTCCGGGACAGGGGGAAGGCTACACCTTC.

The rearrangement uses TRBV11-3 and TRBJ2-3; 7 nucleotides align to TRBD1. The trim removed 5 bases at V and 2 bases at J, leaving 4 bases unmatched. The CDR3 has 14 amino acids. Germline V gene sequence: CDR1 SGHNT, CDR2 YENEEA. The CDR3 sequence: CASSKTGITDTQYF. CDR3 in DNA: TGTGCCAGCAGCAAGACAGGGATCACAGATACGCAGTATTTT.

The J gene is TRBJ2-1, the V gene TRBV11-2; 10 bases agree with TRBD2. From germline, CDR1 is SGHAT and CDR2 FQNNGV. The ends lost 5 bases at V and 9 bases at J; junction bases unmatched: 13. The CDR3 loop spans 16 amino acids. For the CDR3, the DNA is TGTGCCAGCAGCCCTACCAGCGGGAGGGCCCTCGTTGAGCAGTTCTTC. Amino acid sequence: CASSPTSGRALVEQFF. The whole variable domain, remainder taken from reference TRBV11-2 and TRBJ2-1, is EAGVAQSPRYKIIEKRQSVAFWCNPISGHATLYWYQQILGQGPKLLIQFQNNGVVDDSQLPKDRFSAERLKGVDSTLKIQPAKLEDSAVYLCASSPTSGRALVEQFFGPGTRLTVL.

V gene TRBV28 combines with J gene TRBJ1-1; no reliable D call. Between the trimmed V and J ends, which lost 5 bases and 11 bases, there was a span of 9 bases. The CDR3 extends over 10 amino acids. The germline V gene encodes CDR1 MDHEN and CDR2 SYDVKM. The CDR3 region is CASSRRGAFF. DNA for the CDR3: TGTGCCAGCAGTCGCCGTGGGGCTTTCTTT.

The chain couples TRBV29-1 to TRBJ2-1; possible D gene TRBD2, 6 bases. The CDR3 spans 13 residues. Trimming left V 2 bases short and J 6 bases short, with 11 bases between. Germline lookup yields CDR1 SQVTM and CDR2 ANQGSEA. The CDR3 DNA sequence: TGCAGCGTTGAATCGGGGGTCTCCAATGAGCAGTTCTTC. This encodes CSVESGVSNEQFF.